Described below is a single TCR beta chain sequence and its context. The antigen remains undetermined. The assay was immunoSEQ multiplex PCR, and TCRdb's table has in-frame clones only and misses some. The sample yields about 39,000 clones, 68% seen once. These data originate in a study of cytotoxic CD8 clonotypes in ibrutinib-treated CLL. Study as a whole: Recorded responses included about 25 partial and 2 complete; following median approximately six years, roughly 15 stayed remitted and about 12 progressed.

Points from the study as a whole: Shared public clonotypes were rare, and on treatment they either got smaller or stayed the same.

As input for TCR beta libraries, around 2 micrograms of genomic DNA came from cryopreserved PBMCs. This CDR3 has 12 residues. Germline loops: CDR1 SNHLY, CDR2 FYNNEI. V lost 8 bases and J lost 7, with 11 bases in between. The chain is built from TRBV2 and TRBJ2-2; D not resolved. The receptor's source is a human donor with chronic lymphocytic leukemia. Sequencing used PBMCs, obtained at disease progression, from a patient treated with ibrutinib. CDR3 region: CASDPENGELFF. The CDR3 nucleotides are TGTGCCAGCGACCCTGAAAACGGGGAGCTGTTTTTT.